A single sample gave rise to the 30 T cell receptor beta chains below, sequenced in a study of CD8+CD57+ T cells in acquired aplastic anemia. The TCR beta profiling, which covered VDJ combination and CDR3 sequence, was carried out using genomic DNA as the template. MiXCR was run by TCRdb on the reads, yielding one entry per CDR3 protein. The sample lists 150,000 or so distinct CDR3 sequences; approximately 60% were seen once. The specimen sequenced was sorted CD4+, CD8+, or CD8+CD57+ T cells (not recorded which) from PBMCs. These TCRs come from a human donor in good health.

The genes are TRBV5-4 and TRBJ2-5; no reliable D call. CDR1 is SGHNT, CDR2 YYREEE, per germline (reference sequence). The CDR3 runs to 12 residues. Trimming took off 4 bases at V and 9 bases at J, with 13 bases between the two ends. CDR3: CASSQDGWAQYF. The DNA for the CDR3 is TGTGCCAGCAGCCAAGACGGTTGGGCCCAGTACTTC.

The V gene is TRBV24-1, the J gene TRBJ2-1, with 11 bases that match TRBD1. Germline lookup yields CDR1 KGHDR and CDR2 SFDVKD. With 1 base clipped from V and 9 bases from J, the junction kept 7 bases outside the gene matches. This CDR3 comprises 16 residues. The CDR3 here is CATSDLGGQGAGEQFF. Here the CDR3 DNA reads TGTGCCACCAGTGATTTAGGCGGACAGGGGGCTGGTGAGCAGTTCTTC.

The gene calls are TRBV2 and TRBJ2-7; D tentatively fits TRBD1 or TRBD2 (6 bases each). This CDR3 is built from 13 residues. Germline V gene data show CDR1 as SNHLY and CDR2 as FYNNEI. CDR3 in amino acids: CATGTGALEGQYF. The CDR3 bases are TGTGCGACCGGGACGGGGGCCCTTGAGGGGCAGTACTTC.

The genes are TRBV7-3 and TRBJ1-1; D possibly corresponds to TRBD1 (5 bases). CDR1 is SGHTA, CDR2 FQGTGA, per germline. The CDR3 spans 15 residues. V lost 2 bases and J lost 4, with 14 bases in between. The CDR3 DNA reads TGTGCCAGCAGCTTAGCGGGCCCGGGGGGCACTGAAGCTTTCTTT. It encodes CASSLAGPGGTEAFF.

The chain carries TRBV7-2 and TRBJ2-4; 8 bases map to TRBD2. The J call could be wrong; TRBJ2-1 is a better fit for the DNA end. The CDR3 consists of 13 residues. Germline-derived CDR1 and CDR2 are SGHTA and FQGNSA. As DNA, the CDR3 is TGTGCCAGCAGCTTAGAGCCTAGCGGGCAGCAGTTCTTC. Protein sequence: CASSLEPSGQQFF.

As for this clonotype: The junction and the germline gene differ at one end; a read error may be behind it. The gene calls are TRBV10-3 and TRBJ2-1, with 9 positions matching TRBD2. The germline V gene encodes CDR1 ENHRY and CDR2 SYGVKD. This CDR3 region has 13 residues. The CDR3 DNA reads as TGTGCCAGCAGTTTGGGACTAGCCGATGAGCAGTTCTTC. It encodes CASSLGLADEQFF.

On this clonotype itself: A much larger clone lies one base from this, so it may be a read error. The chain couples TRBV7-9 to TRBJ2-7, with D possibly TRBD2 on 7 matching bases. Germline V gene sequence: CDR1 SEHNR, CDR2 FQNEAQ (reference sequence). This CDR3 region has 13 residues. The CDR3 reads CAWSVKGDYEEYF. As DNA, the CDR3 is TGTGCCTGGAGTGTAAAGGGGGACTACGAGGAGTACTTC.

CDR3 nucleotides: TGTGCCATCAGTGGGATCGGGGGGCTGCGAGAGACCCAGTACTTC. Translating it yields CAISGIGGLRETQYF. V usage is TRBV10-3 and J usage is TRBJ2-5; D perhaps matches TRBD2 (7 bases). Germline values: CDR1 ENHRY, CDR2 SYGVKD. The length of the CDR3 is 15 residues. V lost 4 bases and J lost 4, with 16 bases in between.

The chain uses TRBV9 and TRBJ2-7, with 12 bases identical to TRBD2. The CDR3 is 16 residues long. The V segment lost 0 bases and the J segment 3 bases; nucleotides outside the gene matches: 4. Germline loops: CDR1 SGDLS, CDR2 YYNGEE. This CDR3 reads CASSVGLAGVGYEQYF. In nucleotides, the CDR3 is TGTGCCAGCAGCGTAGGACTAGCGGGGGTCGGCTACGAGCAGTACTTC.

The chain carries TRBV10-3 and TRBJ1-2, with 8 bases lining up with TRBD1. The CDR3 loop spans 16 amino acids. The V segment lost 5 bases and the J segment 6 bases; nucleotides outside the gene matches: 14. CDR1 is ENHRY and CDR2 is SYGVKD in the germline V gene. Here the CDR3 DNA reads TGTGCCATCAGTAAGAGAATCCAGGGGGCAAGCGATGGCTACACCTTC. Translated, it gives CAISKRIQGASDGYTF.

The chain has TRBV5-6 and TRBJ1-2, with D perhaps matching TRBD1 (6 bases). CDR1 and CDR2 (germline): SGHDT, YYEEEE. This CDR3 has 12 amino acids. Trimming took 4 bases from V and 8 from J, leaving 12 bases between them. The CDR3 DNA reads as TGTGCCAGCAGCCTAACAGGGAGCGGCTACACCTTC. It is translated as CASSLTGSGYTF.

This clonotype has a count of ten or more. The gene calls are TRBV7-9 and TRBJ2-7; no definite D call. Germline-derived CDR1 and CDR2 are SEHNR and FQNEAQ (reference sequence). V was pared by 4 bases and J by 3 bases, with 7 bases between. The CDR3 has 12 residues. Here the CDR3 reads CASSSHNYEQYF. The CDR3 DNA reads TGTGCCAGCAGCTCTCACAACTACGAGCAGTACTTC.

This clonotype was seen repeatedly, ten times or more. The V gene is TRBV9, the J gene TRBJ1-4; maybe TRBD1 (5 bases). The germline V and J ends were trimmed by 0 bases and 1 base, with 7 bases remaining between them. The CDR3 consists of 15 residues. Germline-derived CDR1 and CDR2 are SGDLS and YYNGEE. For the CDR3, the DNA is TGTGCCAGCAGCGTAGAAGGGGTAACTAATGAAAAACTGTTTTTT. Translation: CASSVEGVTNEKLFF.

V usage is TRBV7-2 and J usage is TRBJ2-7; no reliable D call. The CDR3 is 14 residues long. The V end was cut by 1 base, the J end by 3 bases, with 10 bases between. In germline, CDR1 is SGHTA, CDR2 FQGNSA. The CDR3 reads CASSLGRQHYEQYF. The CDR3 coding sequence is TGTGCCAGCAGCTTAGGGCGGCAGCACTACGAGCAGTACTTC. Complete variable domain (other parts from reference TRBV7-2 and TRBJ2-7): GAGVSQSPSNKVTEKGKDVELRCDPISGHTALYWYRQSLGQGLEFLIYFQGNSAPDKSGLPSDRFSAERTGGSVSTLTIQRTQQEDSAVYLCASSLGRQHYEQYFGPGTRLTVT.

As for this clonotype: The junction differs from germline at one of its ends, possibly a read error. The CDR3 bases are TGTGCCACCGGCAGAGAGGTTGACAGGGGGCGTCAGGATACGCAGTATTTT. This codes for CATGREVDRGRQDTQYF. The chain couples TRBV15 to TRBJ2-3; 10 bases map to TRBD1. The CDR3 is 17 amino acids. Germline V gene sequence: CDR1 LNHNV, CDR2 YYDKDF (reference sequence).

This clonotype was counted at least ten times. The rearrangement joins TRBV5-1 to TRBJ2-2; 10 bases are shared with TRBD2. Per the germline V gene, CDR1 is SGHRS and CDR2 is YFSETQ. The CDR3 loop spans 15 amino acids. Trimming took 0 bases from V and 6 from J; bases not matched to a gene: 2. CDR3 nucleotide sequence: TGCGCCAGCAGCTTGGAAGCGGGAGGGGCCGGGGAGCTGTTTTTT. Translating it yields CASSLEAGGAGELFF.

The chain employs TRBV6-1 and TRBJ2-3; 8 bases match TRBD2. In germline, CDR1 is MNHNS, CDR2 SASEGT. The CDR3 runs to 15 residues. Trimming cost V 5 bases and J 1 base; bases outside gene matches: 5. The CDR3 loop is CASSRSGGRTDTQYF. CDR3 DNA sequence: TGTGCCAGCAGTCGAAGCGGGGGCCGCACAGATACGCAGTATTTT.

This clonotype was counted ten times or more. The chain employs TRBV6-5 and TRBJ2-1; no reliable D call. The CDR3 consists of 11 residues. Germline-derived CDR1 and CDR2 are MNHEY and SVGAGI. V was clipped by 8 bases and J by 7 bases, with 9 bases between them. For the CDR3, the DNA is TGTGCCAGCGAAGGAAGAAATGAGCAGTTCTTC. Its translation is CASEGRNEQFF.

This clonotype was seen a handful of times. This chain uses TRBV20-1 with TRBJ2-7; D is uncertain. The germline CDR1 and CDR2 sequences are DFQATT and SNEGSKA (reference sequence). Trimming left V 0 bases short and J 3 bases short, with 9 bases between. The CDR3 extends over 13 amino acids. The CDR3 nucleotides read TGCAGTGCTAGAGAGGCCTCTGACTACGAGCAGTACTTC. This codes for CSAREASDYEQYF.

This chain links TRBV2 with TRBJ2-5; 7 nucleotides match TRBD1. From germline, CDR1 is SNHLY and CDR2 FYNNEI. V lost 6 bases and J lost 4; bases outside the gene matches: 11. The CDR3 is made up of 15 amino acids. The CDR3 sequence: CASRVDRVGLETQYF. The CDR3 DNA reads as TGTGCCAGCAGAGTCGACAGGGTGGGTTTAGAGACCCAGTACTTC.

This chain uses TRBV7-9 with TRBJ1-6; TRBD1 matches at 9 bases. CDR3 length: 14 amino acids. The J segment lost 7 bases and the V segment lost 7 bases, leaving 5 bases of the junction unmatched. Germline V gene sequence: CDR1 SEHNR, CDR2 FQNEAQ (reference sequence). The CDR3 nucleotides are TGTGCCAGCACCGGGGGACAGGGAAATTCACCCCTCCACTTT. It codes for CASTGGQGNSPLHF.

This clonotype was observed at least ten times. The V call is TRBV20-1, the J call TRBJ1-2; D remains unclear. The CDR3 has 13 residues. The V gene lost 0 bases and the J gene lost 4 bases, with 9 bases spanning the gap. CDR1 is DFQATT and CDR2 is SNEGSKA in the germline V gene (reference sequence). The CDR3 nucleotides are TGCAGTGCTAGAGATCTGACTGTCTATGGCTACACCTTC. This codes for CSARDLTVYGYTF.

The gene calls are TRBV7-9 and TRBJ1-5; TRBD1 is a possible D gene (5 bases). The germline V gene has CDR1 SEHNR and CDR2 FQNEAQ (reference sequence). This CDR3 region has 12 residues. Deletions cut 6 bases from V and 9 bases from J, with 12 bases between. The CDR3 nucleotides read TGTGCCAGCAGTTGGCAGGGCTGGCCCCAGCATTTT. Translation gives CASSWQGWPQHF.

In the case of this clonotype: The junction and the germline gene differ at one end; a read error may be behind it. CDR3 in DNA: TGTGCCAGCAGAGGACTAGCGGTCAGCTCTGGGGCCAACGTCCTGGCTTTC. Protein: CASRGLAVSSGANVLAF. This sequence joins TRBV6-1 and TRBJ2-6; 10 positions match TRBD2. Germline values: CDR1 MNHNS, CDR2 SASEGT. The CDR3 spans 17 residues.

This chain connects TRBV29-1 to TRBJ2-3; perhaps TRBD1 as D (6 bases). Germline assignment: CDR1 SQVTM and CDR2 ANQGSEA. Trimming pared 3 bases from V and 5 bases from J, leaving 12 bases between. The CDR3 is 13 residues long. This chain's CDR3 is CSVDRGRRDTQYF. The CDR3 bases are TGCAGCGTTGACAGGGGTCGGAGAGATACGCAGTATTTT.

This chain links TRBV7-8 with TRBJ1-1; D is ambiguous. This CDR3 comprises 13 residues. CDR1 and CDR2 (germline): SGHVS, FQNEAQ. V was clipped by 7 bases and J by 0 bases, with 9 bases between them. The DNA for the CDR3 is TGTGCCAGCACCACCTCAGTGAACACTGAAGCTTTCTTT. Protein product: CASTTSVNTEAFF.

This clonotype was recorded at least ten times. The CDR3 nucleotides are TGTGCCTGGAGTGTTCATCAGGCAGAAGCTTTCTTT. Translation gives CAWSVHQAEAFF. The V gene is TRBV30, the J gene TRBJ1-1; D not resolved. Trimming pared 0 bases from V and 8 bases from J, leaving 10 bases between. From germline, CDR1 is GTSNPN and CDR2 SVGIG (reference sequence). CDR3 length equals 12 residues.

The V call is TRBV2, the J call TRBJ1-6; 8 positions agree with TRBD1. This CDR3 is built from 13 residues. The V segment lost 11 bases and the J segment 7 bases; nucleotides outside the gene matches: 7. The germline V gene has CDR1 SNHLY and CDR2 FYNNEI. The CDR3 protein is CAGQGQSNSPLHF. Here the CDR3 DNA reads TGTGCCGGACAGGGACAGTCAAATTCACCCCTCCACTTT.

CDR3 DNA: TGTGCCAGCAGACCTCTTAGCGGCCAAGAGACCCAGTACTTC. Translating gives CASRPLSGQETQYF. The V call is TRBV12-3 or TRBV12-4, the J call TRBJ2-5; weak D call: TRBD2 (6 bases). Trimming took 6 bases from V and 1 from J, leaving 12 bases between them. This CDR3 spans 14 amino acids.

This clonotype was counted many times. This chain joins TRBV19 and TRBJ2-5, with a tentative D call TRBD2 (6 bases). Between the trimmed V and J ends, which lost 3 bases and 5 bases, there was a span of 13 bases. This CDR3 contains 14 residues. Germline CDR1 is LNHDA and CDR2 is SQIVND (reference sequence). The CDR3 here is CASSIGAGSETQYF. CDR3 sequence (DNA): TGTGCCAGTAGTATCGGGGCGGGGTCGGAGACCCAGTACTTC.